Given below is one TCR beta chain in context. The CDR3 has 17 amino acids. Trimming cost V 0 bases and J 2 bases; bases outside gene matches: 10. Germline V CDR1 and CDR2: SGHRS, YFSETQ. The data belong to a study of blood T cell repertoires in COVID-19. Study context: COVID-19 samples, acute and convalescent, were from the United States, Italy and Spain. PBMCs, B-cell-depleted T cells, or T cells were the source of the cDNA or gDNA that made up the material.

As originally analysed: Counts of nucleated cells, estimated from reference gene primer amplification, were obtained. Profiling relied on immunoSEQ multiplex PCR, and the TCRdb table lists in-frame clones only, not all of them. V, J and clone size reflect that table, while D and trimming were determined from the DNA. The sample includes about 190,000 clones, about 88% of them seen just once. The V gene is TRBV5-1, the J gene TRBJ2-7, with 8 nucleotides matching TRBD2. This sequence was found in a woman aged 40 to 49 who had recovered from COVID-19. Input material: peripheral blood. In DNA, the CDR3 is TGCGCCAGCAGCTTGGATTCTGGCGGGAGGATACCCTACGAGCAGTACTTC. This encodes CASSLDSGGRIPYEQYF.